These 18 T cell receptor beta chains were sequenced from one sample in a study of T cell repertoires in cytomegalovirus infection. Their recognized antigens are unknown. TCRdb reanalysed the reads using MiXCR and keeps one entry per CDR3 protein. Of about 830,000 distinct CDR3 sequences in the sample, about 31% were seen once. This sample comprised cultured CD8+ T cells from PBMCs, obtained from culture after CMV antigen stimulation. These TCRs come from a human donor in good health (CMV status not recorded). Some clones in this sample may be carry-over from other donors' samples.

To note about this clonotype: A single base separates this from a much larger clone, so it may be a read error. The CDR3 DNA reads as TGTGCCAGCAGATTGGGCCTGGGGGGCGGGGGTGATGAGCAGTTCTTC. Its translation: CASRLGLGGGGDEQFF. The chain uses TRBV7-2 and TRBJ2-1; tentatively, D is TRBD2 (7 bases). CDR3 length: 16 residues. V was pared by 6 bases and J by 8 bases, with 23 bases between. From germline, CDR1 is SGHTA and CDR2 FQGNSA.

This clonotype was observed many times. The chain combines TRBV7-8 with TRBJ2-5; D may be TRBD2 (6 bases). Trimming took off 5 bases at V and 3 bases at J, with 13 bases between the two ends. This CDR3 has 14 residues. Germline V gives CDR1 SGHVS, CDR2 FQNEAQ. The chain's CDR3 is CASSPRRAEETQYF. The CDR3 coding sequence is TGTGCCAGCAGCCCTAGGAGGGCCGAAGAGACCCAGTACTTC.

This rearrangement joins TRBV29-1 to TRBJ1-2, with 10 positions matching TRBD1. V gave up 0 bases and J gave up 7 bases; unmatched junction bases: 5. CDR3 length: 14 residues. Germline loops: CDR1 SQVTM, CDR2 ANQGSEA. The CDR3 region is CSVEDGRTGGGYTF. The CDR3 DNA reads TGCAGCGTTGAAGATGGGCGGACAGGGGGTGGCTACACCTTC.

The table lists this clonotype with many counts. V and J are TRBV7-3 and TRBJ2-1, with D unresolved. The germline V gene has CDR1 SGHTA and CDR2 FQGTGA. The CDR3 has 16 amino acids. With 2 bases removed from V and 7 bases from J, the gap between germline ends came to 18 bases. The CDR3 here is CASSLVLTGPQNEQFF. CDR3 DNA sequence: TGTGCCAGCAGCTTAGTCTTGACCGGGCCACAAAATGAGCAGTTCTTC.

In this sample, this clonotype turned up a few times. The genes are TRBV11-3 and TRBJ1-1, with D possibly matching TRBD1 (5 bases). Germline V gene sequence: CDR1 SGHNT, CDR2 YENEEA. This CDR3 comprises 16 residues. Trimming left V 1 base short and J 3 bases short, with 15 bases between. The CDR3 loop is CASSLAGGLGDTEAFF. CDR3 coding DNA: TGTGCCAGCAGCTTAGCAGGAGGCTTGGGGGACACTGAAGCTTTCTTT.

A note on this clonotype: Germline is not matched at one junction end, which may reflect a read error. V usage is TRBV6-5 and J usage is TRBJ2-3; TRBD2 agrees at 10 bases. Per the germline V gene, CDR1 is MNHEY and CDR2 is SVGAGI. CDR3 size: 16 residues. CDR3 sequence reads: CASSSPAGGPKDTQYF. Written as DNA, the CDR3 is TGTGCCAGCAGTTCCCCAGCGGGGGGGCCTAAAGATACACAGTATTTT.

This clonotype was counted between two and nine times. The chain uses TRBV6-5 and TRBJ2-1; TRBD2 agrees at 11 bases. The length of the CDR3 is 14 residues. Germline V gene lookup returns CDR1 MNHEY and CDR2 SVGAGI. V was clipped by 4 bases and J by 9 bases; unmatched bases: 5. The CDR3 here is CASSLAGGQSEQFF. The CDR3 DNA reads as TGTGCCAGCAGTTTAGCGGGGGGGCAAAGTGAGCAGTTCTTC.

This clonotype showed up just a few times. The chain links TRBV7-9 to TRBJ2-3; 11 bases map to TRBD2. CDR1 is SEHNR, CDR2 FQNEAQ, per germline (reference sequence). Trimming took 5 bases from V and 4 from J; bases not matched to a gene: 8. This CDR3 contains 16 residues. DNA for the CDR3: TGTGCCAGCAGCCCCCCGTTACTAGCGGGGGCAGATACGCAGTATTTT. Its protein is CASSPPLLAGADTQYF.

This clonotype was found a few times. V and J are TRBV6-1 and TRBJ1-2; perhaps TRBD1 as D (5 bases). The CDR3 totals 13 residues. CDR1 is MNHNS and CDR2 is SASEGT in the germline V gene. Trimming removed 4 bases from V and 3 bases from J, with 9 bases in between. CDR3: CASSGQGHYGYTF. CDR3 nucleotides: TGTGCCAGCAGTGGGCAGGGACACTATGGCTACACCTTC.

The table lists this clonotype with a few counts. The chain couples TRBV7-9 to TRBJ2-1, with 12 positions matching TRBD2. The CDR3 has 19 residues. The J segment lost 0 bases and the V segment lost 1 base, leaving 7 bases of the junction unmatched. CDR1 and CDR2 (germline): SEHNR, FQNEAQ (reference sequence). CDR3 sequence reads: CASSLVGLAGGSSYNEQFF. DNA for the CDR3: TGTGCCAGCAGCTTAGTTGGTCTAGCGGGGGGGAGCTCCTACAATGAGCAGTTCTTC.

This clonotype was recorded at least ten times. J is TRBJ1-1 and V is TRBV7-9; tentatively, D is TRBD1 (6 bases). There are 15 residues in the CDR3. V gave up 1 base and J gave up 1 base, with 10 bases separating them. Germline V gives CDR1 SEHNR, CDR2 FQNEAQ (reference sequence). The CDR3 bases are TGTGCCAGCAGCTTAGTCCGGACAGCGAACACTGAAGCTTTCTTT. This gives the protein CASSLVRTANTEAFF.

The chain couples TRBV4-3 to TRBJ2-1; either TRBD1 or TRBD2 may fit D (6 bases each). Germline assignment: CDR1 LGHNA and CDR2 YSLEER. The V and J ends lost 6 bases and 0 bases respectively, with 15 bases between them. This CDR3 is 16 amino acids long. CDR3 residues: CASSERGDPSYNEQFF. DNA for the CDR3: TGCGCCAGCAGTGAAAGGGGGGACCCCTCCTACAATGAGCAGTTCTTC.

This clonotype was recorded many times. The chain carries TRBV7-2 and TRBJ1-2; D possibly corresponds to TRBD1 (6 bases). V shed 7 bases and J shed 8 bases, with 11 bases lying between them. In germline, CDR1 is SGHTA, CDR2 FQGNSA. This CDR3 has 11 residues. This chain's CDR3 is CASNTGKGYTF. The CDR3 DNA reads TGTGCCAGCAACACAGGGAAAGGCTACACCTTC.

V gene TRBV15 combines with J gene TRBJ1-1; TRBD1 aligns across 7 bases. J lost 5 bases, V lost 2 bases, and 8 bases had no gene match. This CDR3 has 15 amino acids. Germline V CDR1 and CDR2: LNHNV, YYDKDF (reference sequence). The CDR3 region has the DNA TGTGCCACCAGCAGACTTCCGACAGGGAGGACTGAAGCTTTCTTT. It translates to CATSRLPTGRTEAFF.

This clonotype was seen only a few times. This chain links TRBV6-1 with TRBJ1-3; D gene unclear. Trimming stripped 1 base from V and 0 bases from J, with 7 bases between. From germline, CDR1 is MNHNS and CDR2 SASEGT. CDR3 length equals 15 residues. In DNA form, the CDR3 reads TGTGCCAGCAGTGAAGAACACTTCTCTGGAAACACCATATATTTT. Translating gives CASSEEHFSGNTIYF.

This chain joins TRBV24-1 and TRBJ2-1, with 7 bases matching TRBD1. Germline V gene sequence: CDR1 KGHDR, CDR2 SFDVKD. V shed 4 bases, J shed 1 base, and the junction held 3 bases outside the gene matches. This CDR3 has 15 residues. In nucleotides, the CDR3 is TGTGCCACCAGTGACCCGGGACAGTCCTACAATGAGCAGTTCTTC. This translates into CATSDPGQSYNEQFF.

This clonotype was recorded a few times. The CDR3 DNA sequence: TGTGCCAGCAGCATGGGGGGAACCTCTGGGGCCAACGTCCTGACTTTC. Amino acids: CASSMGGTSGANVLTF. V and J are TRBV5-5 and TRBJ2-6, with D perhaps TRBD2 (6 bases). CDR3 length: 16 residues. CDR1 and CDR2 from the germline V gene are SGHKS and YYEKEE (reference sequence). V lost 4 bases to trimming and J lost 0 bases, with 11 bases between them.

The J gene is TRBJ2-3, the V gene TRBV19, with D unresolved. Germline values: CDR1 LNHDA, CDR2 SQIVND (reference sequence). The CDR3 contains 14 residues. Trimming left V 2 bases short and J 6 bases short, with 12 bases between. This CDR3 is CASSIFGPRDTQYF. In nucleotides, the CDR3 is TGTGCCAGTAGTATATTCGGCCCCAGGGATACGCAGTATTTT.